The sequence of this T cell receptor (beta chain) was determined in a study of blood T cell repertoires in COVID-19. Study at large: Samples representing acute and convalescent COVID-19 were sourced from the United States, Italy and Spain. T cells, B-cell-depleted T cells, or PBMCs provided the cDNA or gDNA that served as material.

As handled by the study authors: Researchers report that nucleated cell counts were estimated from reference gene primer amplification. This table comes from immunoSEQ multiplex PCR, and its TCRdb copy is limited to in-frame clones, with some not included. V, J and clone size are those of that table, while D and trimming were read from the DNA. The data show under 200,000 clones, with 88% seen just once and around 5.8% held by the top ten. V was pared by 5 bases and J by 0 bases, with 16 bases between. Germline V gene data show CDR1 as SEHNR and CDR2 as FQNEAQ (reference sequence). CDR3 length: 16 residues.

This clonotype was sampled from a middle-aged man with active or convalescent COVID-19. The chain is built from TRBV7-9 and TRBJ1-1, with D maybe TRBD1 (6 bases). The sequenced sample consisted of peripheral blood. The CDR3 is CASSHQRGQMNTEAFF. The CDR3 bases are TGTGCCAGCAGCCACCAGCGGGGGCAGATGAACACTGAAGCTTTCTTT.